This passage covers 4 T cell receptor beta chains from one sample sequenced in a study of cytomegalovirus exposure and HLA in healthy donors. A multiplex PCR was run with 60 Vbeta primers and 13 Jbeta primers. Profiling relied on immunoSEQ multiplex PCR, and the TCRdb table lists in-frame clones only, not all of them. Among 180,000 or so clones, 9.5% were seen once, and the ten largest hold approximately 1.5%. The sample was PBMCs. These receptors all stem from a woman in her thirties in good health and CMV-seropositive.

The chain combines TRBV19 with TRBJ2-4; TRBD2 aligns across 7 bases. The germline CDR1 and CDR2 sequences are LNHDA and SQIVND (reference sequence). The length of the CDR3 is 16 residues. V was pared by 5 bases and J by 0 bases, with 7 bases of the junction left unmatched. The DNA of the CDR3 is TGTGCCAGTAGTCCCCAGACTAGCAGAGCCAAAAACATTCAGTACTTC. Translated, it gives CASSPQTSRAKNIQYF. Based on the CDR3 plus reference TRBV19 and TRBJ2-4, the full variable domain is DGGITQSPKYLFRKEGQNVTLSCEQNLNHDAMYWYRQDPGQGLRLIYYSQIVNDFQKGDIAEGYSVSREKKESFPLTVTSAQKNPTAFYLCASSPQTSRAKNIQYFGAGTRLSVL.

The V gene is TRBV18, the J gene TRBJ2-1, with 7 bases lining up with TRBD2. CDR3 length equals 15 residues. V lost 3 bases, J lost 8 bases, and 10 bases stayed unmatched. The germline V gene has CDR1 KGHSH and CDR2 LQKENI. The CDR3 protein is CASSPAGRVGDEQFF. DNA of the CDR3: TGTGCCAGCTCACCCGCAGGGAGGGTTGGGGATGAGCAGTTCTTC. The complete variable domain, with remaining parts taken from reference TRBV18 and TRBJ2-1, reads NAGVMQNPRHLVRRRGQEARLRCSPMKGHSHVYWYRQLPEEGLKFMVYLQKENIIDESGMPKERFSAEFPKEGPSILRIQQVVRGDSAAYFCASSPAGRVGDEQFFGPGTRLTVL.

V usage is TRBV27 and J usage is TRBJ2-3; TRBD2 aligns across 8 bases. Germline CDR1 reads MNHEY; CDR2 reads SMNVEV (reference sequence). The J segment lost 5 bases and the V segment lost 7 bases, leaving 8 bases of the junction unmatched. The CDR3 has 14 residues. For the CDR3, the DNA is TGTGCCAGCACGAGCGGGAGAACAGGAGATACGCAGTATTTT. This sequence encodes CASTSGRTGDTQYF.

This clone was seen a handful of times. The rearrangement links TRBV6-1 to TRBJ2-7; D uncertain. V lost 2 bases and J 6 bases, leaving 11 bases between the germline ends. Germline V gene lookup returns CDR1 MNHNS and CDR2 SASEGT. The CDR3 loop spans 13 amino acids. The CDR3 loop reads CASSELGSGEQYF. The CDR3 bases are TGTGCCAGCAGTGAATTGGGCTCCGGCGAGCAGTACTTC.